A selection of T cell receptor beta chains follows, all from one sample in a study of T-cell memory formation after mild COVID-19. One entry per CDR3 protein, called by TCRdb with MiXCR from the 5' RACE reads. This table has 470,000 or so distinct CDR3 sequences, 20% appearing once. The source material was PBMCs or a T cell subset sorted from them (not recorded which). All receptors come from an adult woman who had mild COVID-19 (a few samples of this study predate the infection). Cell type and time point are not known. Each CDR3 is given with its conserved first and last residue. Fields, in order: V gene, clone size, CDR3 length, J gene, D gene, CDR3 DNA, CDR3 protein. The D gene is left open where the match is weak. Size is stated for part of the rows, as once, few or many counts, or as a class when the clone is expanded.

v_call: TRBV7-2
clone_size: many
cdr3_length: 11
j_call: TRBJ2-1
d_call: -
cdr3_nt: TGTGCCAGCAGCTTAATCGATGAGCAGTTCTTC
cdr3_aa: CASSLIDEQFF

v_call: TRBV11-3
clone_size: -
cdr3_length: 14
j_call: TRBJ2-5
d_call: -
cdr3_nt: TGTGCCAGCAGCTCCCGATACGGTCCAGAGACCCAGTACTTC
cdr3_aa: CASSSRYGPETQYF

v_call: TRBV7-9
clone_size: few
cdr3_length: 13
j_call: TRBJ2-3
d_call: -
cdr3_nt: TGTGCCAGCAGCCTCTTTACCACAGATACGCAGTATTTT
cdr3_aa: CASSLFTTDTQYF

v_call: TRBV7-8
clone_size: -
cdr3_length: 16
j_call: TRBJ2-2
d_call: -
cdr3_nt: TGTGCCAGCAGCTTAGTTTTAGGAGAGAGATCCGGGGAGCTGTTTTTT
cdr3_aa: CASSLVLGERSGELFF

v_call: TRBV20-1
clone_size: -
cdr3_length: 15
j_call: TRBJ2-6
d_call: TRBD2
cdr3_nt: TGCAGTGCAGTAGCGGGGGGCTCTGGGGCCAACGTCCTGACTTTC
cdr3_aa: CSAVAGGSGANVLTF

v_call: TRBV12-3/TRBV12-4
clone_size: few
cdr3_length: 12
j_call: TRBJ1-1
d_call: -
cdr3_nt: TGTGCCAGCAGTTTTTGGGGGACTGAAGCTTTCTTT
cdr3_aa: CASSFWGTEAFF

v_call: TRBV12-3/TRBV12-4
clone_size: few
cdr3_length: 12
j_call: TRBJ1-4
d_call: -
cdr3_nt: TGTGCCAGCAGTTTAGTTATCAGAAAACTGTTTTTT
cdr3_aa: CASSLVIRKLFF

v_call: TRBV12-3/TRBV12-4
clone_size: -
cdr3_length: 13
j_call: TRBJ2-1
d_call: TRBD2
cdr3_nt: TGTGCCAGCAGTAAACTAGCGGACAATGAGCAGTTCTTC
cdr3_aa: CASSKLADNEQFF

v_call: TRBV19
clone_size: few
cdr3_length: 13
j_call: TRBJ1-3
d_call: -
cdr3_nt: TGTGCCAGTAGTAGCAGGCAATCGGACACCATATATTTT
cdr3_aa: CASSSRQSDTIYF

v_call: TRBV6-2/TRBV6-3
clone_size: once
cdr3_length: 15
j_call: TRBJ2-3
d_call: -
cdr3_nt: TGTGCCAGCAGTTCCGACTGGGTTTACACAGATACGCAGTATTTT
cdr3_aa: CASSSDWVYTDTQYF

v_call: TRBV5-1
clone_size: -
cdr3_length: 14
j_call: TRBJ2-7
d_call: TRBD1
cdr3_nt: TGCGCCAGCAGCTGGGGACAGGAGGTCTACGAGCAGTACTTC
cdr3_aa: CASSWGQEVYEQYF

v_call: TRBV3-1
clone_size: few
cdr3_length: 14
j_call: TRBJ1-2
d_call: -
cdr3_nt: TGTGCCAGCAGCCAGATTGGGGGGGCCTATGGCTACACCTTC
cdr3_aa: CASSQIGGAYGYTF

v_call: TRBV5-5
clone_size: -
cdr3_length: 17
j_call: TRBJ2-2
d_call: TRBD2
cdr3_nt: TGTGCCAGCAGCTTGTTCGGGCGGGAGGGCGTCACCGGGGAGCTGTTTTTT
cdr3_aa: CASSLFGREGVTGELFF

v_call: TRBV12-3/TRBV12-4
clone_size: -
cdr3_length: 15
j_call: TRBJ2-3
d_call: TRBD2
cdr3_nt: TGTGCCAGCAGTTTAGGTAGCGGGATAGTCGATACGCAGTATTTT
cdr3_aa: CASSLGSGIVDTQYF

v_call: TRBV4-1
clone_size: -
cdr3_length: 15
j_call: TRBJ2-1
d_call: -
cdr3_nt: TGCGCCAGCAGCCAAGAGTTGGGTAGGGCAGGTGAGCAGTTCTTC
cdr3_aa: CASSQELGRAGEQFF

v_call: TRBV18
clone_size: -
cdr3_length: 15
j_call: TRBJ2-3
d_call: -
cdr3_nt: TGTGCCAGCTCTACAACCGCGCAGGGGACAGATACGCAGTATTTT
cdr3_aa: CASSTTAQGTDTQYF

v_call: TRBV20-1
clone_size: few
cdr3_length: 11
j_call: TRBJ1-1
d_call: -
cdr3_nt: TGCAGTGCTAGATCGGGTCCTGAAGCTTTCTTT
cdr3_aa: CSARSGPEAFF

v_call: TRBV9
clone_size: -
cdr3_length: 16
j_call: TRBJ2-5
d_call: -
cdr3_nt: TGTGCCAGCAGCGTAGCTATAGGGAGAGGCCAAGAGACCCAGTACTTC
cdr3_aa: CASSVAIGRGQETQYF

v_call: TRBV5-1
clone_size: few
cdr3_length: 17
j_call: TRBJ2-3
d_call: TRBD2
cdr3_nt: TGCGCCAGCAGCTTGGATCCGCGGGGGGACCCAATAGATACGCAGTATTTT
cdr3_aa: CASSLDPRGDPIDTQYF

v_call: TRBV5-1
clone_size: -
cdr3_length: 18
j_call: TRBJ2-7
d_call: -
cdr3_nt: TGCGCCAGCAGCTTGGCTACACGGGGTGGTCTTAACGTCTACGAGCAGTACTTC
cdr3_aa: CASSLATRGGLNVYEQYF

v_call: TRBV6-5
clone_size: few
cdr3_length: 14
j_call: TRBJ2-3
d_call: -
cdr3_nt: TGTGCCAGCAGAAGGGGTGGTCCCACAGATACGCAGTATTTT
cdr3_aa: CASRRGGPTDTQYF

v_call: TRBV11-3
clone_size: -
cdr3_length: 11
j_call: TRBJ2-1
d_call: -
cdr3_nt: TGTGCCAGCAGCTACGGTAGTGAGCAGTTCTTC
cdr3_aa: CASSYGSEQFF

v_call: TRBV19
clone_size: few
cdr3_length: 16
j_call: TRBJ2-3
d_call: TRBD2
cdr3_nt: TGTGCCAGTAGCCGCCGTGGGGGGGTTAGCACAGATACGCAGTATTTT
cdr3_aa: CASSRRGGVSTDTQYF

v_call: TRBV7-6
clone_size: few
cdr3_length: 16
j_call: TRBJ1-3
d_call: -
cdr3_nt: TGTGCCAGCAGCCAACCGACAGCCAACTCTGGAAACACCATATATTTT
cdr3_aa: CASSQPTANSGNTIYF

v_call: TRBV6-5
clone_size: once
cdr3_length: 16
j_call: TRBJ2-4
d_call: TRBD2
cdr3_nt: TGTGCCAGCAGTCCCCATAGCGGGGGGGTTGAAAACATTCAGTACTTC
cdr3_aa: CASSPHSGGVENIQYF

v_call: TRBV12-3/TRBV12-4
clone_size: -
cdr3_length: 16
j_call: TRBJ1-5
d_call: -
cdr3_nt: TGTGCCAGCAGTTTCCGAGGGGGTCTAGTCGGTCAGCCCCAGCATTTT
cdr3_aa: CASSFRGGLVGQPQHF

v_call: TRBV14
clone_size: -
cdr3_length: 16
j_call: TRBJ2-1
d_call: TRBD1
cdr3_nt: TGTGCCAGCAGCCATGGACAGGGGGCATGGTACAATGAGCAGTTCTTC
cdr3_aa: CASSHGQGAWYNEQFF

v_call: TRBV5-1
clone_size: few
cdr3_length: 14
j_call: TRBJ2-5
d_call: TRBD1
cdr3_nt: TGCGCCAGCAGCCGGGACAGAAGGGTGGAGACCCAGTACTTC
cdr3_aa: CASSRDRRVETQYF

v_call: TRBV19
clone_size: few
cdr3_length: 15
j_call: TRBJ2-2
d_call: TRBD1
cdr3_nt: TGTGCCAGTAGCGACAGGGGTGCCAACACCGGGGAGCTGTTTTTT
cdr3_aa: CASSDRGANTGELFF

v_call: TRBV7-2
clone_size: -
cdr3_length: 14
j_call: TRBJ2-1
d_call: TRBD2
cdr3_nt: TGTGCCAGCAGCTTTACTAGCGGGGGAGGTGAGCAGTTCTTC
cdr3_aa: CASSFTSGGGEQFF

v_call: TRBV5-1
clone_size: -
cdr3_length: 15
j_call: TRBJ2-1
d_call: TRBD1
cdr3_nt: TGCGCCAGCAGTTCTGGGACAGGGGTCTACAATGAGCAGTTCTTC
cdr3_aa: CASSSGTGVYNEQFF

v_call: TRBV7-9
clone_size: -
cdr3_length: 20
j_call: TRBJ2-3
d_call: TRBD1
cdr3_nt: TGTGCCAGCAGCCCTGGTGGGGACAGGGTTTCCCTAGGAGGCCCAGATACGCAGTATTTT
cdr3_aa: CASSPGGDRVSLGGPDTQYF

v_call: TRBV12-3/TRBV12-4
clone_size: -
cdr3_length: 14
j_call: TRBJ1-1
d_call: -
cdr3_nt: TGTGCCAGCAGTTTAACCCAGGGAGGCACTGAAGCTTTCTTT
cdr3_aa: CASSLTQGGTEAFF

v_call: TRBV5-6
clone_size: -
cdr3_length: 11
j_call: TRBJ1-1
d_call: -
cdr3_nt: TGTGCCAGCGGGAATTCGGGGGGGGCTTTCTTT
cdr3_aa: CASGNSGGAFF

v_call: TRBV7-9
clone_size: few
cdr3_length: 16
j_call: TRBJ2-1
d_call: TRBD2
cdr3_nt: TGTGCCAGCAGCCTAGGGGGACTAGCGGGTGTTAATGAGCAGTTCTTC
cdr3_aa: CASSLGGLAGVNEQFF

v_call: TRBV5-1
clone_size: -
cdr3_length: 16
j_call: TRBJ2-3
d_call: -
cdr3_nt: TGCGCCAGCAGATCGGTACCGGGCCTCAACACAGATACGCAGTATTTT
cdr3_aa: CASRSVPGLNTDTQYF

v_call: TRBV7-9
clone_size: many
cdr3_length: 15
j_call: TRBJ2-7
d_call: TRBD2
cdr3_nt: TGTGCCAGCAGTTCGACTAGCGGGGGTTCCGTCGAGCAGTACTTC
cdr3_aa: CASSSTSGGSVEQYF

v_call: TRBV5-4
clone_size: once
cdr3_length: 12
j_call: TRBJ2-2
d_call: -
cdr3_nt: TGTGCCAGCAGACAGGGCTCCGGGGAGCTGTTTTTT
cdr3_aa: CASRQGSGELFF

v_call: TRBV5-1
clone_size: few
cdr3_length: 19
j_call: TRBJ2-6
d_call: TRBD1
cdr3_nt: TGCGCCAGCAGCTTGGAGTGGGGCAGGGGGCTCTCTGGGGCCAACGTCCTGACTTTC
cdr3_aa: CASSLEWGRGLSGANVLTF

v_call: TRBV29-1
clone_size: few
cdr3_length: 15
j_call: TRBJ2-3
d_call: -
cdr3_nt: TGCAGCGTAATACCGGGACTCCACACTGGGGATACGCAGTATTTT
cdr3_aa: CSVIPGLHTGDTQYF

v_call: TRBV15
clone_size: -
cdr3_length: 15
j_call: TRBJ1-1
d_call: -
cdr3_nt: TGTGCCACCAGCCCTCCAGGTGGGGGGTACACTGAAGCTTTCTTT
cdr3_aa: CATSPPGGGYTEAFF

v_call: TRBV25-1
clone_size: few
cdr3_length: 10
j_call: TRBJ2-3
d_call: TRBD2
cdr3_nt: TGTGCCACCGGACTAGTTCCGCAGTATTTT
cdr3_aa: CATGLVPQYF

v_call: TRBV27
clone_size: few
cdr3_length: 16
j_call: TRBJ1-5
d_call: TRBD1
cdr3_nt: TGTGCCAGCAGTTTAATGGGACAGGGGGGCAATCAGCCCCAGCATTTT
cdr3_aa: CASSLMGQGGNQPQHF

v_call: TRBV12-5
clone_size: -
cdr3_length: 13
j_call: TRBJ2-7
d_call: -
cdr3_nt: TGTGCTAGTGGTTTGGGCAGGGGCAACGAGCAGTACTTC
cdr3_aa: CASGLGRGNEQYF

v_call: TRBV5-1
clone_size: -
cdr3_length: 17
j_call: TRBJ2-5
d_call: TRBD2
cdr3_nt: TGCGCCAGCAGCTTAGGGTCGTCCGCAGCGGGACAAGAGACCCAGTACTTC
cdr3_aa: CASSLGSSAAGQETQYF

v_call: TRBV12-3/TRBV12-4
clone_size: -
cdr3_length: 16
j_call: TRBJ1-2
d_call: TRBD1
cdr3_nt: TGTGCCAGCAGTCCTGAACGGACAGGACTTAACTATGGCTACACCTTC
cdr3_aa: CASSPERTGLNYGYTF

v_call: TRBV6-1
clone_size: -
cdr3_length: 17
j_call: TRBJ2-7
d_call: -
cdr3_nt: TGTGCCAGCAGTGAAGGTTGGGAGGGGGCCAGATTCCACGAGCAGTACTTC
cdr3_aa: CASSEGWEGARFHEQYF

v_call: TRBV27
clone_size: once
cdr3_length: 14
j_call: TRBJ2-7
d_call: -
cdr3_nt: TGTGCCAGCAGTTTATCGAGTTGGGGATACGAGCAGTACTTC
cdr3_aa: CASSLSSWGYEQYF

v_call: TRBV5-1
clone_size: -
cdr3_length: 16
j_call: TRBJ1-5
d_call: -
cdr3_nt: TGCGCCAGCAGCTTGTCCGCAGGTGGCAGGAATCAGCCCCAGCATTTT
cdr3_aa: CASSLSAGGRNQPQHF

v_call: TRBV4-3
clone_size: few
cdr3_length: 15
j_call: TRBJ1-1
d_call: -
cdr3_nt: TGCGCCAGCAGCCAACAACAGGGACTGAGCACTGAAGCTTTCTTT
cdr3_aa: CASSQQQGLSTEAFF

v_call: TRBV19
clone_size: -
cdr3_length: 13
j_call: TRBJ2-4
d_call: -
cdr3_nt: TGTGCCAGCGACCAGGGGGCCAAAAACATTCAGTACTTC
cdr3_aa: CASDQGAKNIQYF

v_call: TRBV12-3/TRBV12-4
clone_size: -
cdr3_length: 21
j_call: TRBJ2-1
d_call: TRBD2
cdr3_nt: TGTGCCAGCAGGACGAACTACAGGGGACTAGCGGGACCACTCTCCTACAATGAGCAGTTCTTC
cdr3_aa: CASRTNYRGLAGPLSYNEQFF

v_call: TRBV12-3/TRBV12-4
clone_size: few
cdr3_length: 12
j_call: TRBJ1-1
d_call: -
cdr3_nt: TGTGCCAGCAGCCCCCTGGAGACTGAAGCTTTCTTT
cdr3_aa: CASSPLETEAFF

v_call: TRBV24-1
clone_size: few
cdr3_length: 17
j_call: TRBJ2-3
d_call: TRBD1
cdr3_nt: TGTGCCACCAGTGAATTGGGACAGGGATCTTCTTCAGATACGCAGTATTTT
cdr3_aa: CATSELGQGSSSDTQYF

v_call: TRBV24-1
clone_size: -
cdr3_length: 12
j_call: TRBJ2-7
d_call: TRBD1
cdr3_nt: TGTGCCACCAGTGATCCAGGGGGAGAGCAGTACTTC
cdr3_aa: CATSDPGGEQYF